This T cell receptor beta chain was observed in a study of shared clonotypes between healthy human individuals. Study outcomes and limitations: A generally larger estimated richness was seen in naive subsets than in memory subsets. Clonotypes not shared had lower generation probabilities than those common to all four donors. It was expected that sequencing depth would affect clonotype sharing among donors.

Germline V gene sequence: CDR1 SGHAT, CDR2 FQNNGV. The CDR3 has 8 residues. Each replicate PCR on the sorted subsets used 150 to 200 ng DNA (around 30,000 T cell genomes). TCRdb keeps only in-frame clones here, not all; method: immunoSEQ multiplex PCR. The sample includes roughly 1,500,000 clones, around 98% seen only once; the top ten take about 0.45%. For this clone: Its antigen is not identified. Germline is not matched at one junction end, which may reflect a read error.

The chain uses TRBV11-2 and TRBJ2-7, with TRBD2 as a possible D gene (5 bases). The sequenced material came from naive CD4+ T cells sorted from blood. The subset denotes: CD45RA+ positively selected. This clonotype was obtained from a man under 40 in good health. The CDR3 loop is CASSPGDF. DNA of the CDR3: TGTGCCAGCAGCCCCGGGGACTTC. Variable domain in full (rest from reference TRBV11-2 and TRBJ2-7): EAGVAQSPRYKIIEKRQSVAFWCNPISGHATLYWYQQILGQGPKLLIQFQNNGVVDDSQLPKDRFSAERLKGVDSTLKIQPAKLEDSAVYLCASSPGDFGPGTRLTVT.